This TCR beta chain was found in a study of T cells after yellow fever vaccination. On the study more broadly: SMART-Seq v4 Ultra Low Input prepared the low-cell-number fractions.

Findings and limits, study-wide: Among primary-vaccination clones, most reappeared after the booster, at almost 98% for CD4 and about 90% for CD8. When the response was secondary, it was weaker but reached its peak faster, day 5 versus 15.

The germline V and J ends were trimmed by 6 bases and 2 bases, with 10 bases remaining between them. CDR1 is PRHDT and CDR2 is FYEKMQ in the germline V gene (reference sequence). The CDR3 consists of 14 residues. 5'RACE template switching produced TCR cDNA carrying a universal primer site and UMIs. TCRdb ran MiXCR on the 5' RACE reads and lists one entry per CDR3 protein. The sample holds approximately 300,000 distinct CDR3 sequences, roughly 8.7% seen once. This clonotype was observed at least ten times. Its antigen is as yet unknown. The chain employs TRBV13 and TRBJ2-2; D not resolved. This TCR derives from a man younger than 35 who received the YFV17D yellow fever vaccine. The sample in question was PBMCs, obtained on the day of the first yellow fever vaccination. In DNA form, the CDR3 reads TGTGCCAGCAGTTTAAGACCAAACACCGGGGAGCTGTTTTTT. Its protein product is CASSLRPNTGELFF.